This T cell receptor beta chain was identified during a study of T and B cells in COVID-19 patients. As for the study in general: COVID-19 patients gave peripheral blood either during active infection or after recovery. Of roughly 22 active-infection patients, roughly eleven were critically ill with mechanical ventilation or extracorporeal membrane oxygenation.

TRB rearrangements were amplified by multiplex PCR with BIOMED2 TRB-A/B primers. TCRdb itself ran the multiplex PCR reads through MiXCR, one entry per CDR3 protein. The sample has thousands of distinct CDR3 sequences; more than 25% are singletons. Each TRB amplification used about 230-550 ng of genomic DNA from blood. The germline CDR1 and CDR2 sequences are MRHNA and SNTAGT. The CDR3 is 13 residues long. The ends lost 4 bases at V and 3 bases at J; junction bases unmatched: 2. This clonotype was seen a few times. This chain links TRBV6-4 with TRBJ1-2; TRBD1 agrees at 7 bases. Material: blood. The source of this sequence is a human donor with active COVID-19. CDR3 in DNA: TGTGCCAGCAGTGCCACAGGGGACTATGGCTACACCTTC. Protein: CASSATGDYGYTF.